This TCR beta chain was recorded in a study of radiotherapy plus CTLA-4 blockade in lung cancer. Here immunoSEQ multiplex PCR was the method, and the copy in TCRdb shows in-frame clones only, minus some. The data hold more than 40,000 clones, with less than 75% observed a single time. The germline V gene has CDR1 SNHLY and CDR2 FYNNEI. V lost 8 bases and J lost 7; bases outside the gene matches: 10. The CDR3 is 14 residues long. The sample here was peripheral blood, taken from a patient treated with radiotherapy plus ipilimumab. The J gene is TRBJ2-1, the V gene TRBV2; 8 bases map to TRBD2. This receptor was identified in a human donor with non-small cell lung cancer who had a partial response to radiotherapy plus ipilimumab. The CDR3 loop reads CASSGGENRNEQFF. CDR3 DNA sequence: TGTGCCAGCTCGGGAGGGGAAAATAGGAATGAGCAGTTCTTC.